These 9 T cell receptor beta chains were sequenced from one sample in a study of cytomegalovirus exposure and HLA in healthy donors. Primers: 60 Vbeta forward and 13 Jbeta reverse. Libraries were prepared by immunoSEQ multiplex PCR; TCRdb keeps only in-frame clonotypes and omits some of them. This repertoire comprises 50,000 to 70,000 clones; its ten largest clones make up roughly 9.6%. Sequencing input: PBMCs. These receptors all stem from a man over 45 in good health and CMV-seropositive.

The chain has TRBV27 and TRBJ1-2; no definite D call. The CDR3 contains 14 residues. The germline V gene has CDR1 MNHEY and CDR2 SMNVEV (reference sequence). V gave up 3 bases and J gave up 6 bases, with 14 bases separating them. The DNA of the CDR3 is TGTGCCAGCAGTTTGAGGAGGGAAACTCATGGCTACACCTTC. Translating it yields CASSLRRETHGYTF.

The chain employs TRBV7-9 and TRBJ1-5; the D gene is possibly TRBD1 (5 bases). Germline CDR1 is SEHNR and CDR2 is FQNEAQ (reference sequence). The CDR3 spans 13 residues. V lost 1 base, J lost 7 bases, and 8 bases lay in between. In DNA form, the CDR3 reads TGTGCCAGCAGCTTAGGAACAGGACAGCCCCAGCATTTT. It specifies CASSLGTGQPQHF.

The gene calls are TRBV6-6 and TRBJ2-5, with 9 bases identical to TRBD1. This CDR3 region has 14 residues. With 4 bases clipped from V and 5 bases from J, the junction kept 5 bases outside the gene matches. Germline V CDR1 and CDR2: MNHNY, SVGAGI (reference sequence). The CDR3 protein is CASSWGQGGETQYF. The CDR3, as DNA: TGTGCCAGCAGTTGGGGACAGGGTGGGGAGACCCAGTACTTC.

The genes are TRBV2 and TRBJ2-5; D ambiguous. In germline, CDR1 is SNHLY, CDR2 FYNNEI. V was clipped by 7 bases and J by 1 base, with 10 bases between them. This CDR3 contains 13 residues. The CDR3 protein is CASTPSPQETQYF. Written as DNA, the CDR3 is TGTGCCAGCACCCCTAGTCCCCAAGAGACCCAGTACTTC.

The chain uses TRBV7-8 and TRBJ2-7, with 8 bases fitting TRBD1. V gave up 1 base and J gave up 3 bases; unmatched junction bases: 5. Germline loops: CDR1 SGHVS, CDR2 FQNEAQ. This CDR3 contains 15 residues. This CDR3 reads CASSLGGTGYYEQYF. CDR3 nucleotides: TGTGCCAGCAGCTTAGGGGGGACAGGTTACTACGAGCAGTACTTC.

The V and J genes are TRBV18 and TRBJ2-5; D remains ambiguous. V shed 3 bases and J shed 5 bases, with 13 bases lying between them. CDR3 size: 14 residues. The germline CDR1 and CDR2 sequences are KGHSH and LQKENI. CDR3 region: CASSPVTSRETQYF. The CDR3 nucleotides read TGTGCCAGCTCACCGGTCACCTCGAGGGAGACCCAGTACTTC.

The gene calls are TRBV5-4 and TRBJ1-4; D may be TRBD1 (5 bases). Germline lookup yields CDR1 SGHNT and CDR2 YYREEE (reference sequence). Trimming removed 1 base at V and 8 bases at J, with 12 bases between. The CDR3 totals 14 residues. The CDR3 sequence is CASSLRGGREKLFF. The DNA of the CDR3 is TGTGCCAGCAGCTTGCGTGGGGGGAGAGAAAAACTGTTTTTT.

The chain links TRBV19 to TRBJ1-2, with D perhaps matching TRBD1 (5 bases). Trimming cost V 3 bases and J 4 bases, with 12 bases left between them. The CDR3 has 14 residues. Germline V gives CDR1 LNHDA, CDR2 SQIVND (reference sequence). In nucleotides, the CDR3 is TGTGCCAGTAGTATGCAGGGCTCTAGCTATGGCTACACCTTC. Translation: CASSMQGSSYGYTF.

This sequence joins TRBV6-6 and TRBJ1-1; no clear D. V was shortened by 4 bases and J by 5 bases, with 14 bases between the two germline ends. Per the germline V gene, CDR1 is MNHNY and CDR2 is SVGAGI (reference sequence). This CDR3 comprises 14 residues. CDR3 protein: CASSSPRGRTEAFF. CDR3 nucleotides: TGTGCCAGCAGTTCCCCCCGCGGGAGGACTGAAGCTTTCTTT.